This T cell receptor beta chain was captured in a study of response to subunit inactivated influenza vaccine. TCRdb recomputed calls from the RT-PCR reads with MiXCR, one row per CDR3 protein. The sample has about 700,000 distinct CDR3 sequences, about 15% seen once. About this clonotype itself: Its antigen remains unidentified. The junction differs from germline at one of its ends, possibly a read error.

The CDR3 totals 15 residues. Germline CDR1 reads SNHLY; CDR2 reads FYNNEI. The study's findings and limits: A suggestion made by the authors is that each seasonal influenza vaccination recruits few new T cells.

The genes are TRBV2 and TRBJ2-5, with TRBD2 matching 11 bases. This TCR derives from a man aged 50 to 60 who received an inactivated influenza vaccine. The sample here was PBMCs from blood, taken less than 15 days before vaccination. The CDR3 DNA follows: TGTGCCAGCAGCGACTCACTAGCGGGAGCTGAGAGCCAGTACTTC. Translated, it gives CASSDSLAGAESQYF. The complete variable domain, with remaining parts taken from reference TRBV2 and TRBJ2-5, reads EPEVTQTPSHQVTQMGQEVILRCVPISNHLYFYWYRQILGQKVEFLVSFYNNEISEKSEIFDDQFSVERPDGSNFTLKIRSTKLEDSAMYFCASSDSLAGAESQYFGPGTRLLVL.